The 23 T cell receptor beta chains given below trace back to one sample, sequenced in a study of early T cells in non-severe SARS-CoV-2 infection. TCRdb re-analysed the 5' RACE reads in MiXCR, keeping a single row per CDR3 protein. This sample has fewer than 85,000 distinct CDR3 sequences, with approximately 13% found just once. Sequencing was done on a sample of whole blood. All receptors derive from an adult who was a healthcare worker with PCR-confirmed SARS-CoV-2 infection or an uninfected control (not recorded which).

V usage is TRBV29-1 and J usage is TRBJ1-1; no clear D gene. V was shortened by 3 bases and J by 0 bases, with 8 bases between the two germline ends. Germline CDR1 reads SQVTM; CDR2 reads ANQGSEA. The CDR3 has 13 residues. This CDR3 is CSVDGRLNTEAFF. The CDR3 nucleotides are TGCAGCGTTGATGGACGGTTGAACACTGAAGCTTTCTTT.

The V and J genes are TRBV3-1 and TRBJ1-2; D unclear. Trimming pared 4 bases from V and 8 bases from J, leaving 14 bases between. The CDR3 consists of 13 residues. Germline loops: CDR1 LGHDT, CDR2 YNNKEL (reference sequence). The CDR3 nucleotides read TGTGCCAGCAGCCCCAGGAAGGCTCCGGGCTACACCTTC. Translation: CASSPRKAPGYTF. Complete variable domain (other parts from reference TRBV3-1 and TRBJ1-2): DTAVSQTPKYLVTQMGNDKSIKCEQNLGHDTMYWYKQDSKKFLKIMFSYNNKELIINETVPNRFSPKSPDKAHLNLHINSLELGDSAVYFCASSPRKAPGYTFGSGTRLTVV.

With regard to this clonotype: A read error is possible here, since a much larger clone lies one base away. V is TRBV7-9 and J is TRBJ2-7, with 7 bases that match TRBD2. The CDR3 runs 14 residues. CDR1 and CDR2 (germline): SEHNR, FQNEAQ (reference sequence). V lost 8 bases, J lost 2 bases, and 9 bases stayed unmatched. The CDR3 nucleotides are TGTGCCAGCGGCTATGGGGGGGTAGCCTACGAGCAGTACTTC. Protein sequence: CASGYGGVAYEQYF.

There are many counts of this clonotype. The chain is built from TRBV29-1 and TRBJ1-2; TRBD1 might be the D (5 bases). V lost 1 base, J lost 4 bases, and 7 bases lay in between. The CDR3 is 12 residues long. In germline, CDR1 is SQVTM, CDR2 ANQGSEA. CDR3 nucleotides: TGCAGCGTTGAAGGACAGACCTATGGCTACACCTTC. Its translation is CSVEGQTYGYTF.

This clonotype occurred a few times. J is TRBJ2-1 and V is TRBV28; no clear D. This CDR3 spans 11 amino acids. Trimming removed 5 bases at V and 12 bases at J, with 11 bases between. Per the germline V gene, CDR1 is MDHEN and CDR2 is SYDVKM. The CDR3 region is CASSTDYGQFF. CDR3 nucleotide sequence: TGTGCCAGCAGTACAGATTACGGGCAGTTCTTC.

Ten or more counts support this clonotype. The chain employs TRBV18 and TRBJ2-2; D might be TRBD2 (6 bases). Trimming left V 8 bases short and J 1 base short, with 11 bases between. Germline loops: CDR1 KGHSH, CDR2 LQKENI. CDR3 length: 14 residues. The chain's CDR3 is CASPSGGNTGELFF. DNA for the CDR3: TGTGCCAGCCCCTCCGGGGGGAACACCGGGGAGCTGTTTTTT.

This clonotype was detected only a few times. V and J are TRBV6-2 or TRBV6-3 and TRBJ2-7; D remains unclear. CDR3 length equals 15 residues. The V gene lost 3 bases and the J gene lost 4 bases, with 16 bases spanning the gap. CDR1 is MNHEY, CDR2 SVGEGT, per germline. The CDR3 region is CASSYGPSQSYEQYF. The CDR3 nucleotides read TGTGCCAGCAGTTATGGACCTTCCCAGAGTTACGAGCAGTACTTC.

The V call is TRBV20-1, the J call TRBJ2-5; tentative D call: TRBD1 (6 bases). Per the germline V gene, CDR1 is DFQATT and CDR2 is SNEGSKA (reference sequence). Trimming removed 6 bases at V and 5 bases at J, with 22 bases between. The CDR3 has 15 amino acids. CDR3 in DNA: TGCAGTGCGGAAGTGGGACACACCGGTCGGGAGACCCAGTACTTC. It codes for CSAEVGHTGRETQYF.

This chain's CDR3 is CASSPGSSGGVRYEQYF. The CDR3 nucleotides are TGTGCCAGCAGCCCCGGCTCTTCAGGAGGTGTAAGGTACGAGCAGTACTTC. The chain employs TRBV3-1 and TRBJ2-7; the D gene is possibly TRBD2 (5 bases). The CDR3 is made up of 17 amino acids. V dropped 4 bases and J dropped 4 bases, with 23 bases sitting between them. Germline CDR1 is LGHDT and CDR2 is YNNKEL (reference sequence).

CDR3 in amino acids: CASSLEGPLNQPQHF. The CDR3 DNA is TGTGCCAGCAGTTTAGAGGGTCCCCTCAATCAGCCCCAGCATTTT. V usage is TRBV27 and J usage is TRBJ1-5; D ambiguous. Germline assignment: CDR1 MNHEY and CDR2 SMNVEV (reference sequence). This CDR3 region has 15 residues. Trimming removed 2 bases from V and 3 bases from J, with 11 bases in between.

This clonotype was observed a few times. The rearrangement uses TRBV11-2 and TRBJ1-1; TRBD1 matches at 8 bases. Germline V gives CDR1 SGHAT, CDR2 FQNNGV. CDR3 length: 15 amino acids. V lost 0 bases to trimming and J lost 11 bases; unmatched junction nucleotides: 11. CDR3 loop: CASSLDYPTGGWAFF. CDR3 DNA sequence: TGTGCCAGCAGCTTAGATTATCCAACAGGGGGATGGGCTTTCTTT.

This clonotype was seen more than once but under ten times. The chain links TRBV9 to TRBJ2-3, with 7 nucleotides matching TRBD1. J lost 3 bases, V lost 2 bases, and 9 bases had no gene match. In germline, CDR1 is SGDLS, CDR2 YYNGEE. This CDR3 comprises 16 residues. Here the CDR3 DNA reads TGTGCCAGCAGCGTGTTTGACAGGGCAATAACAGATACGCAGTATTTT. Amino acid sequence: CASSVFDRAITDTQYF.

This clonotype has just a few counts. The chain is built from TRBV30 and TRBJ2-3; either TRBD1 or TRBD2 may supply D (5 bases each). Trimming removed 0 bases from V and 11 bases from J, with 12 bases in between. The germline V gene has CDR1 GTSNPN and CDR2 SVGIG (reference sequence). The CDR3 length is 12 residues. This CDR3 reads CAWSVAAGLQYF. CDR3 nucleotide sequence: TGTGCCTGGAGTGTAGCGGCAGGGCTGCAGTATTTT.

The chain has TRBV11-2 and TRBJ2-1; the D gene is possibly TRBD2 (6 bases). Germline CDR1 is SGHAT and CDR2 is FQNNGV. V shed 3 bases and J shed 8 bases, with 8 bases lying between them. The CDR3 length is 12 residues. The DNA of the CDR3 is TGTGCCAGCAGCTTGCGGGATTATGAGCAGTTCTTC. Its translation: CASSLRDYEQFF.

This clonotype was observed a handful of times. The J gene is TRBJ1-3, the V gene TRBV5-1, with a weak D call TRBD1 (5 bases). Trimming removed 6 bases at V and 0 bases at J, with 10 bases between. CDR1 SGHRS and CDR2 YFSETQ come from the germline V gene. The CDR3 has 14 amino acids. The CDR3 is CASKRGVSGNTIYF. The CDR3 bases are TGCGCCAGCAAGCGAGGGGTCTCTGGAAACACCATATATTTT.

This clonotype was seen repeatedly, ten times or more. This chain joins TRBV6-5 and TRBJ1-1, with D possibly being TRBD1 (5 bases). CDR3 length: 12 residues. The germline gives CDR1 MNHEY, CDR2 SVGAGI. V was pared by 6 bases and J by 4 bases, with 9 bases between. The DNA of the CDR3 is TGTGCCAGCAGCCAGAGGGGCACTGAAGCTTTCTTT. Translated: CASSQRGTEAFF.

There are many counts of this clonotype. V usage is TRBV7-9 and J usage is TRBJ2-2, with a possible D match to TRBD2 (7 bases). The CDR3 length is 15 residues. V lost 7 bases, J lost 6 bases, and 18 bases lay in between. Germline-derived CDR1 and CDR2 are SEHNR and FQNEAQ (reference sequence). CDR3 DNA sequence: TGTGCCAGCATCGACATGGGGGGGCGTGCCGGGGAGCTGTTTTTT. Its translation: CASIDMGGRAGELFF.

This clonotype was counted a few times. The chain employs TRBV6-2 or TRBV6-3 and TRBJ2-7, with D tentatively TRBD1 or TRBD2 (5 bases each). Trimming took off 0 bases at V and 7 bases at J, with 7 bases between the two ends. The CDR3 covers 12 residues. CDR1 MNHEY and CDR2 SVGEGT come from the germline V gene. DNA of the CDR3: TGTGCCAGCAGTTACTCGGGGGTAGAGCAGTACTTC. Protein: CASSYSGVEQYF.

This clonotype was detected many times. This chain uses TRBV30 with TRBJ2-7; 7 bases fit TRBD1. The V gene end was trimmed by 3 bases and the J gene end by 3 bases; junction bases not matched to a gene: 5. This CDR3 has 13 amino acids. Germline lookup yields CDR1 GTSNPN and CDR2 SVGIG (reference sequence). The CDR3 nucleotides read TGTGCCTGGAGAGCGGACAGGTACTACGAGCAGTACTTC. Amino acid sequence: CAWRADRYYEQYF.

The chain joins TRBV27 to TRBJ2-2, with D perhaps given as TRBD1 or TRBD2 (5 bases each). V was shortened by 0 bases and J by 4 bases, with 9 bases between the two germline ends. The CDR3 totals 15 residues. From germline, CDR1 is MNHEY and CDR2 SMNVEV (reference sequence). Here the CDR3 reads CASSLSVGATGELFF. The CDR3 DNA reads as TGTGCCAGCAGTTTATCGGTCGGGGCCACCGGGGAGCTGTTTTTT.

The chain carries TRBV27 and TRBJ2-2; TRBD2 agrees at 9 bases. CDR3 length equals 15 residues. V shed 6 bases and J 4 bases; nucleotides not matched to a gene: 6. CDR1 MNHEY and CDR2 SMNVEV come from the germline V gene (reference sequence). The CDR3 reads CASRAGTSITGELFF. The CDR3 region has the DNA TGTGCCAGCAGGGCCGGGACTAGCATCACCGGGGAGCTGTTTTTT.

This clonotype was counted at least ten times. The chain employs TRBV2 and TRBJ2-1; D gene unclear. The CDR3 is made up of 13 amino acids. Trimming stripped 5 bases from V and 8 bases from J, with 13 bases between. CDR1 SNHLY and CDR2 FYNNEI come from the germline V gene. The CDR3 sequence is CASSMIPSDEQFF. Here the CDR3 DNA reads TGTGCCAGCAGTATGATCCCGTCGGATGAGCAGTTCTTC.

This clonotype was picked up many times. The chain employs TRBV7-2 and TRBJ2-7, with D unresolved. There are 14 residues in the CDR3. Trimming shortened V by 1 base and J by 0 bases, and 7 bases separated the two germline ends. Germline values: CDR1 SGHTA, CDR2 FQGNSA. CDR3 sequence: CASSLGIHSYEQYF. Here the CDR3 DNA reads TGTGCCAGCAGCTTAGGAATCCACTCCTACGAGCAGTACTTC.